This T cell receptor beta chain was captured in a study of cytomegalovirus exposure and HLA in healthy donors. Broader study findings: The classifier reportedly diagnosed cytomegalovirus status with high sensitivity and specificity.

The PCR had 60 Vbeta and 13 Jbeta primers. Profiled with immunoSEQ multiplex PCR; TCRdb holds only in-frame clones, not every one. The sample shows around 71,000 clones, about 60% of them seen only once. Worth noting for this clone: No antigen is known for it.

The sequenced sample was PBMCs. This clonotype originated in a man between 25 and 39 years old in good health and CMV-seropositive.

CDR3 bases: TGTGCCAGCACCAGGACTAGCGTTCCTGAGCAGTTCTTC. Its protein product is CASTRTSVPEQFF. V is TRBV18 and J is TRBJ2-1; 9 bases line up with TRBD2. From germline, CDR1 is KGHSH and CDR2 LQKENI. J lost 9 bases, V lost 8 bases, and 8 bases had no gene match. CDR3 length: 13 residues. The entire variable domain, with the rest obtained from reference TRBV18 and TRBJ2-1, is as follows: NAGVMQNPRHLVRRRGQEARLRCSPMKGHSHVYWYRQLPEEGLKFMVYLQKENIIDESGMPKERFSAEFPKEGPSILRIQQVVRGDSAAYFCASTRTSVPEQFFGPGTRLTVL.